This TCR beta chain originates from a study of blood T cells in healthy people across ages. As for the study in general: Template switching picked up about one barcoded beta molecule for each two T cells.

Notes on the study in general: Getting older went along with TCR beta diversity per million T cells dropping roughly linearly. There was no known CMV status for donors, so expanded clonotype changes were possibly confounded.

The second PCR ran 7 to 11 cycles with a sample-barcoded 5' primer and J-beta primers. From each sample, at least 2.5 million paired-end reads containing CDR3 were obtained. MiXCR was run by TCRdb on the 5' RACE reads, yielding one entry per CDR3 protein. The sample carries 650,000 to 900,000 distinct CDR3 sequences, 62% recorded once. The CDR3 is 15 amino acids. CDR1 and CDR2 (germline): MGHRA, YSYEKL. In the case of this clonotype: Its antigen is undetermined.

The sample consisted of blood. The receptor's source is a man under 40 in good health. V and J are TRBV4-1 and TRBJ2-5; 10 bases map to TRBD1. Judging by the DNA end, TRBJ2-7 fits better; the J call may be wrong. In DNA form, the CDR3 reads TGCGCCAGCAGCCTGCGGACAGGGGGAATCTACGAGCAGTACTTC. Translating it yields CASSLRTGGIYEQYF.